This entry concerns a single T cell receptor (beta chain). Treatment reported: over 15 received Ad26.COV2.S at low or high dose, single or two shots; about 5 received placebo; per-sample allocation not given. On day 63 after the first injection, vaccine and placebo recipients gave samples. The germline V gene has CDR1 KGHSH and CDR2 LQKENI. The CDR3 contains 15 residues. V was clipped by 2 bases and J by 3 bases, with 14 bases between them. The data originate from a study of Ad26.COV2.S vaccination and SARS-CoV-2 variants. The repertoire was sequenced with immunoSEQ multiplex PCR; TCRdb's copy has only in-frame clones and lacks some. The table records about 680,000 clones, about 89% of them present only once.

This sequence originates from a person between 18 and 65 years old who received the Ad26.COV2.S COVID-19 vaccine or a placebo. The sequencing used peripheral blood, collected in a trial of Ad26.COV2.S vaccine versus placebo. The chain combines TRBV18 with TRBJ2-7; either TRBD1 or TRBD2 may supply D (5 bases each). The CDR3 loop reads CASSPGDPQNYEQYF. The CDR3 nucleotides read TGTGCCAGCTCACCAGGGGACCCACAGAACTACGAGCAGTACTTC.